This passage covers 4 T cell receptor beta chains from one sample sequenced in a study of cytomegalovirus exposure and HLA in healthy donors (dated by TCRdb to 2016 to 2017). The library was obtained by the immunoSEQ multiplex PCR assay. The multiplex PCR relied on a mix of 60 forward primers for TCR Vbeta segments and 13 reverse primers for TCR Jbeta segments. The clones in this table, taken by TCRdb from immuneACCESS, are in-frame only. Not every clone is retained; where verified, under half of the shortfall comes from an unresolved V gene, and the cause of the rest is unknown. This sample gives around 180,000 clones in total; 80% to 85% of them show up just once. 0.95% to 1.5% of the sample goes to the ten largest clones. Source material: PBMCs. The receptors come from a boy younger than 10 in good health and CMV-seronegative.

The CDR3 nucleotides are TGTGCCAGCAGCTTAGGTGGGGGCGGGGGGGGAGAGACCCAGTACTTC. Its protein product is CASSLGGGGGGETQYF. The chain employs TRBV11-2 and TRBJ2-5; 9 nucleotides align to TRBD2. The CDR3 loop spans 16 amino acids. V lost 1 base to trimming and J lost 4 bases; unmatched junction nucleotides: 7. From germline, CDR1 is SGHAT and CDR2 FQNNGV.

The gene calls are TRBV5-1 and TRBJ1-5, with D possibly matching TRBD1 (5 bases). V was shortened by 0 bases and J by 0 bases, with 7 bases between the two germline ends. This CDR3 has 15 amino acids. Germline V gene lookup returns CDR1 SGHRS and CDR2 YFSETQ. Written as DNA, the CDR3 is TGCGCCAGCAGCTTGGAGGGGTATAGCAATCAGCCCCAGCATTTT. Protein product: CASSLEGYSNQPQHF.

This CDR3 reads CSVDNRLISYNEQFF. The CDR3 nucleotides are TGCAGCGTTGATAACCGACTTATCTCCTACAATGAGCAGTTCTTC. The chain is built from TRBV29-1 and TRBJ2-1, with D hard to call. Germline V gene data show CDR1 as SQVTM and CDR2 as ANQGSEA. V shed 3 bases and J shed 0 bases, with 12 bases lying between them. This CDR3 has 15 residues.

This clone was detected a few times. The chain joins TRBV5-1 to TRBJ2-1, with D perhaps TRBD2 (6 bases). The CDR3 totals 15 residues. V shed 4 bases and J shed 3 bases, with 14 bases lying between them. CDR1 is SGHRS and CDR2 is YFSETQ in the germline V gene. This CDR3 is CASSLERVIYNEQFF. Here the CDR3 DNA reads TGCGCCAGCAGCCTAGAGCGGGTAATCTACAATGAGCAGTTCTTC.